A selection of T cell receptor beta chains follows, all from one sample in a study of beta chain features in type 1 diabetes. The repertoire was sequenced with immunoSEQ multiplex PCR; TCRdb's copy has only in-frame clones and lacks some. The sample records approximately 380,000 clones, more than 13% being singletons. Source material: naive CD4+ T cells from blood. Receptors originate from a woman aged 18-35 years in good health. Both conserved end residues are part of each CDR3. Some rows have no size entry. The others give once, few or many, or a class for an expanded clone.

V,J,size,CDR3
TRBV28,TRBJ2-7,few,CASRRRQGAFYEQYF
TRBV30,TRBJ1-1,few,CAWTGDALRAVLTNTEAFF
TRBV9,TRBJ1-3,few,CASSITGGPLSGNTIYF
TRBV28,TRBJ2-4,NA,CASSPWDRLAKNIQYF
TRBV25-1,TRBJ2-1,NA,CASSETLSRSSYNEQFF
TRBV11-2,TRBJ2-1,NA,CASGSGGVNKQFF
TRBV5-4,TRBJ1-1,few,CASSFPGFEAFF
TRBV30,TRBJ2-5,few,CAWLATRETQYF
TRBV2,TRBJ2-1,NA,CASVLLAASYNEQFF
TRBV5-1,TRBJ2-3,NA,CASTRLAEGWNTQYF
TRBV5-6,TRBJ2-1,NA,CASSLRGRVVNEQFF
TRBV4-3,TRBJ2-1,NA,CASSQESGEQFF
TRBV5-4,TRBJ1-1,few,CASSLRGVWTEAFF
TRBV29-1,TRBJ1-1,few,CSVKTGFDTEAFF
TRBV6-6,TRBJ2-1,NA,CASSSGGPGNEQFF
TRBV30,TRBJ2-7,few,CAWKGQEAGGYYEQYF
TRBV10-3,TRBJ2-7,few,CAISTSGRGNEQYF
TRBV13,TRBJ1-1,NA,CASSFRTRNTEAFF
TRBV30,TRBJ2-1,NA,CAWSVSSGLAGGGNEQFF
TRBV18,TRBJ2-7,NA,CASSPLRESEQYF
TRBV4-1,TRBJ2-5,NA,CASSQSGPTGRWSQYF
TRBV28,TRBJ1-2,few,CASSTRIEGYTF
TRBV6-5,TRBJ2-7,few,CASSASVYEQYF
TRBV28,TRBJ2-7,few,CASKNGQSYEQYF
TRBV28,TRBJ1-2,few,CASSSSNYGYTF
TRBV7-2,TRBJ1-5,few,CASSLAGGSFGPQHF
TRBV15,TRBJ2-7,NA,CATSTGREPTYEQYF
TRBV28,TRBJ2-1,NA,CASSRIVAGEVNEQFF
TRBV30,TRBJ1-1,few,CAWRWGMNTEAFF
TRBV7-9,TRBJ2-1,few,CASSLAGQGSGNEQFF
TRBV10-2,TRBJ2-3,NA,CASSTSGGTDTQYF
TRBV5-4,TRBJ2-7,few,CASSLALGARDEQYF
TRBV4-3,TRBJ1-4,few,CASSQGRGLGEKLFF
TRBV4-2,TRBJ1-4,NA,CASSQGQGNEKLFF
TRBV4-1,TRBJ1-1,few,CASRLQGGGTEAFF
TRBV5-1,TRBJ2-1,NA,CASSGGQAYNEQFF
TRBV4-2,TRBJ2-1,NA,CASRDTSGTLNEQFF
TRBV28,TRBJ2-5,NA,CASSSAGSGVKETQYF
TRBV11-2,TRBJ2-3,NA,CASSLRESSMGTQYF
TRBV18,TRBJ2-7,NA,CASSPTAREQYF
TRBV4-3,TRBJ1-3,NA,CASSQDPRGGTGNTIYF
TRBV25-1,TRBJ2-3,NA,CASSEVHLSTDTQYF